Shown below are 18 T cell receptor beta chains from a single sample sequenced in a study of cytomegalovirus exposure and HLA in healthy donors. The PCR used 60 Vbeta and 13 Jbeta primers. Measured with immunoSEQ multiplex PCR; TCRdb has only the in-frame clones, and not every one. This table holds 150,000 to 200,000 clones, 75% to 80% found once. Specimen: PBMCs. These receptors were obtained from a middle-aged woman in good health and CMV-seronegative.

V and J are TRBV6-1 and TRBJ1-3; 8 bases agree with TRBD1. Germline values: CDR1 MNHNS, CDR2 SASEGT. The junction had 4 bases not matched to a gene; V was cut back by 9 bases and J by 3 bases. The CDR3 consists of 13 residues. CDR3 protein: CASEGTGGNTIYF. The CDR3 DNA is TGTGCCAGTGAAGGGACAGGTGGAAACACCATATATTTT.

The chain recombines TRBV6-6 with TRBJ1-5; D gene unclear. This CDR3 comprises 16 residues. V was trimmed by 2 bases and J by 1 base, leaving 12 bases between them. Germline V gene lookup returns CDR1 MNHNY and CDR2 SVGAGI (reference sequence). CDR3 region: CASSYLKSGSNQPQHF. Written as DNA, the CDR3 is TGTGCCAGCAGTTACCTTAAATCGGGGAGCAATCAGCCCCAGCATTTT.

CDR3 sequence (DNA): TGTGCCAGCAGCTCGGGTGGGGGGAGTAGGGCTTTCTTT. Translating gives CASSSGGGSRAFF. This sequence joins TRBV5-4 and TRBJ1-1; tentatively, D is TRBD1 (5 bases). V lost 3 bases to trimming and J lost 11 bases, with 17 bases between them. This CDR3 is 13 amino acids long. The germline gives CDR1 SGHNT, CDR2 YYREEE (reference sequence).

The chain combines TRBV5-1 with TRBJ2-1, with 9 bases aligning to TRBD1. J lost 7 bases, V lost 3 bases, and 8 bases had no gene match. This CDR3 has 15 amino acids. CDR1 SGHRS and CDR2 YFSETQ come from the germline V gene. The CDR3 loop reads CASSWWDRDENEQFF. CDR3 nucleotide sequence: TGCGCCAGCAGCTGGTGGGACAGGGATGAGAATGAGCAGTTCTTC. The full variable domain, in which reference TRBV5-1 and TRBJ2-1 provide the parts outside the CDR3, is KAGVTQTPRYLIKTRGQQVTLSCSPISGHRSVSWYQQTPGQGLQFLFEYFSETQRNKGNFPGRFSGRQFSNSRSEMNVSTLELGDSALYLCASSWWDRDENEQFFGPGTRLTVL.

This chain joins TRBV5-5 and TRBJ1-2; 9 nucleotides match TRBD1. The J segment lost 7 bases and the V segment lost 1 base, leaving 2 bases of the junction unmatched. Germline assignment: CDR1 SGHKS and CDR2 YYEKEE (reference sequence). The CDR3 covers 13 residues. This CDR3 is CASSLKDRGGYTF. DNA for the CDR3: TGTGCCAGCAGCTTGAAGGACAGGGGTGGCTACACCTTC.

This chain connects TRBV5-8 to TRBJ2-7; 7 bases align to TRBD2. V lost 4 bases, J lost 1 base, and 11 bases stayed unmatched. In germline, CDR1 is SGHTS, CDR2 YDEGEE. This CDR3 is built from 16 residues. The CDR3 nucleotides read TGTGCCAGCAGCGGAGCCCCGGGGAGGGGATCCTACGAGCAGTACTTC. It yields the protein CASSGAPGRGSYEQYF.

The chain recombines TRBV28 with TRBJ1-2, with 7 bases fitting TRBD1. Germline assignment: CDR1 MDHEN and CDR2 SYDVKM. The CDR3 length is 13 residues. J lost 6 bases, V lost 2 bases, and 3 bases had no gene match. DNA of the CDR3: TGTGCCAGCAGTTTAGTAGGGGGCGATGGCTACACCTTC. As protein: CASSLVGGDGYTF.

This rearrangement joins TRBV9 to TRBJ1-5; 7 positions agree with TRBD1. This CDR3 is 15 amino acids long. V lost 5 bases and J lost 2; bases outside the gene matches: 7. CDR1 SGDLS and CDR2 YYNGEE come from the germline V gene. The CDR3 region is CASSAQGYGNQPQHF. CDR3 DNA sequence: TGTGCCAGCAGTGCACAGGGGTATGGCAATCAGCCCCAGCATTTT.

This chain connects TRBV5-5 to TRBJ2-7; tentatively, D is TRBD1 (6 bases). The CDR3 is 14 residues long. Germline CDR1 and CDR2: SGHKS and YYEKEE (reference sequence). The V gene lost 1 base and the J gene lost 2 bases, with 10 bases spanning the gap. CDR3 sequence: CASSLTGSPYEQYF. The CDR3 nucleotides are TGTGCCAGCAGCTTGACAGGGAGCCCCTACGAGCAGTACTTC.

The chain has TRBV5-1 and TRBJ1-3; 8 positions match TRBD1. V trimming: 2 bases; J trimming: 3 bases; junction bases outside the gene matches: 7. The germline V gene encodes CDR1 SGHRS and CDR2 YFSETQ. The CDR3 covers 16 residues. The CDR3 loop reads CASSFQTGVLGNTIYF. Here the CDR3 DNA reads TGCGCCAGCAGCTTTCAGACAGGGGTTCTTGGAAACACCATATATTTT.

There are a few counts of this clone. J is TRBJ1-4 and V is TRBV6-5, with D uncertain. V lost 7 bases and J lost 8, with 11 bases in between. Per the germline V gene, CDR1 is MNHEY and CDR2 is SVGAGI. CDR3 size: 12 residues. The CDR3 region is CASKESGEKLFF. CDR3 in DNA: TGTGCCAGCAAGGAGAGTGGCGAAAAACTGTTTTTT.

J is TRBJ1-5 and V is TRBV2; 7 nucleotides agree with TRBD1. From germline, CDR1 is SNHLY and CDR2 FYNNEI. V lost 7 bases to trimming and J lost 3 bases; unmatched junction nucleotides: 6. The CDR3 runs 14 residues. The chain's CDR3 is CASTGDSFNQPQHF. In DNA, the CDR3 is TGTGCCAGCACCGGGGACAGCTTCAATCAGCCCCAGCATTTT.

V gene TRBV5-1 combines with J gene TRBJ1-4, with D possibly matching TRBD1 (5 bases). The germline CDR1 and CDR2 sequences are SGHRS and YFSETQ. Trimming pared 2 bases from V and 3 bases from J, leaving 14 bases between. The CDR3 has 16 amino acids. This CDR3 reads CASSLSGGVSNEKLFF. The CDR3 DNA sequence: TGCGCCAGCAGCTTATCCGGGGGTGTATCTAATGAAAAACTGTTTTTT.

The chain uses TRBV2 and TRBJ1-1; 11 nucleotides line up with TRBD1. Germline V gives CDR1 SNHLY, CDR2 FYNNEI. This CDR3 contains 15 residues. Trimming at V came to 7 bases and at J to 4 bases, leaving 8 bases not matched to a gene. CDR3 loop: CASKEGTGGGTEAFF. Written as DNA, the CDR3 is TGTGCCAGCAAGGAGGGGACAGGGGGAGGCACTGAAGCTTTCTTT.

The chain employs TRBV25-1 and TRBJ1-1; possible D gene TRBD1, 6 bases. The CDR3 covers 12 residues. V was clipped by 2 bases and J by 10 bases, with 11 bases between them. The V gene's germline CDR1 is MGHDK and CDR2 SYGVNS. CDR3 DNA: TGTGCCAGCAGTGAACAACAGGGTACAGCTTTCTTT. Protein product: CASSEQQGTAFF.

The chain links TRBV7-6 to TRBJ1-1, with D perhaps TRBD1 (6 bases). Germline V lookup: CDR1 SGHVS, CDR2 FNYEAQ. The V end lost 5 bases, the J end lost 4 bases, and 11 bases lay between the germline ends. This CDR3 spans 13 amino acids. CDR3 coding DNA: TGTGCCAGCAGCCAGGACAGACTCACTGAAGCTTTCTTT. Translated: CASSQDRLTEAFF.

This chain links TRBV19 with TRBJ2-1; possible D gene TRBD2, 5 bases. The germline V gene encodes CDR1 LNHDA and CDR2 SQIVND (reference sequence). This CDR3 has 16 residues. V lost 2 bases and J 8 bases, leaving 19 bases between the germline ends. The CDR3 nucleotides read TGTGCCAGTAGTATAATAGCCGGGGTAAGGCACTATGAGCAGTTCTTC. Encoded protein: CASSIIAGVRHYEQFF.

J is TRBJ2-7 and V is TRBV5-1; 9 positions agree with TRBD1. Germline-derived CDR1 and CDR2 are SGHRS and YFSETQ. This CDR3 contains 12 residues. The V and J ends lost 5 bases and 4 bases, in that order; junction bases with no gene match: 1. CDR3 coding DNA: TGCGCCAGCAGGGACAGGGGTTACGAGCAGTACTTC. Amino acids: CASRDRGYEQYF.